The rows below give T cell receptor beta chains drawn from one sample of a study of control samples from healthy donors and cancer patients. Sequencing used immunoSEQ multiplex PCR; TCRdb keeps in-frame clones, though not all of them. The sample lists tens of thousands of clones; roughly 89% were seen once. Sequenced input: PBMCs. The receptors originated from an older woman with head and neck cancer. The CDR3 runs from the conserved cysteine through the conserved F or W. A D gene is named only where the DNA matches it firmly. Clone sizes are given selectively: once, few, many, or a class where the clone is expanded.

J: TRBJ1-6
D: TRBD1
size: few
V: TRBV19
length: 17
DNA: TGTGCCAGTAGTAAAAGAATAGGACAGGGTGTTAATTCACCCCTCCACTTT
CDR3: CASSKRIGQGVNSPLHF

J: TRBJ1-1
D: NA
size: NA
V: TRBV28
length: 11
DNA: TGTGCCAGCAGCATGAACACTGAAGCTTTCTTT
CDR3: CASSMNTEAFF

J: TRBJ2-3
D: TRBD1
size: few
V: TRBV7-8
length: 16
DNA: TGTGCCAGCAGCTCCCAGGGACAGGGCACCACAGATACGCAGTATTTT
CDR3: CASSSQGQGTTDTQYF

J: TRBJ1-2
D: NA
size: NA
V: TRBV5-1
length: 16
DNA: TGCGCCAGCAGCTTGTCTAGCTTCGGGCAGAACTATGGCTACACCTTC
CDR3: CASSLSSFGQNYGYTF

J: TRBJ1-2
D: NA
size: NA
V: TRBV7-2
length: 14
DNA: TGTGCCAGCAGCTTAGATTCCGGGGAGTACGGCTACACCTTC
CDR3: CASSLDSGEYGYTF

J: TRBJ2-7
D: NA
size: NA
V: TRBV6-6
length: 15
DNA: TGTGCCAGCAGTTACGCGAGAGACATCTCCTACGAGCAGTACTTC
CDR3: CASSYARDISYEQYF

J: TRBJ2-3
D: NA
size: NA
V: TRBV15
length: 14
DNA: TGTGCCACCAGCGGGGTCTCAGCGGGAGATACGCAGTATTTT
CDR3: CATSGVSAGDTQYF

J: TRBJ2-5
D: TRBD1
size: NA
V: TRBV11-2
length: 15
DNA: TGTGCCAGCAGCAGCTGGACAGGGGGCATGGAGACCCAGTACTTC
CDR3: CASSSWTGGMETQYF

J: TRBJ1-5
D: NA
size: NA
V: TRBV6-1
length: 16
DNA: TGTGCCAGCAGTGCCAACGACAGAGTGGGCAATCAGCCCCAGCATTTT
CDR3: CASSANDRVGNQPQHF

J: TRBJ2-1
D: TRBD1
size: NA
V: TRBV30
length: 12
DNA: TGTGCCTGGAGTGGTACAGGGGTTCAGCAGTTCTTC
CDR3: CAWSGTGVQQFF

J: TRBJ2-5
D: NA
size: NA
V: TRBV7-9
length: 14
DNA: TGTGCCAGCAGCTCAGATGCGGGGCAAGAGACCCAGTACTTC
CDR3: CASSSDAGQETQYF

J: TRBJ2-6
D: NA
size: NA
V: TRBV28
length: 11
DNA: TGTGCCACCCACAGGGCCAACGTCCTGACTTTC
CDR3: CATHRANVLTF

J: TRBJ1-4
D: NA
size: NA
V: TRBV5-6
length: 19
DNA: TGTGCCAGCAGCTTAAACCCCTGGACTAGGGCAGTGTCCAATGAAAAACTGTTTTTT
CDR3: CASSLNPWTRAVSNEKLFF

J: TRBJ2-7
D: TRBD2
size: NA
V: TRBV10-3
length: 15
DNA: TGTGCCATCAGTTCGGGGAGGGAGGGCCTTTTAGAGCAGTACTTC
CDR3: CAISSGREGLLEQYF

J: TRBJ2-3
D: NA
size: once
V: TRBV6-2/TRBV6-3
length: 13
DNA: TGTGCCAGCAGTTACGACGGAAGAGATACGCAGTATTTT
CDR3: CASSYDGRDTQYF

J: TRBJ2-3
D: NA
size: NA
V: TRBV10-2
length: 14
DNA: TGCGCCAGCAACATTGGACAAAACACAGATACGCAGTATTTT
CDR3: CASNIGQNTDTQYF

J: TRBJ2-5
D: NA
size: NA
V: TRBV28
length: 8
DNA: TGTGCTGCAGGGACCCAGTACTTC
CDR3: CAAGTQYF

J: TRBJ2-2
D: TRBD2
size: few
V: TRBV11-2
length: 15
DNA: TGTGCCAGCAGAAAACTAGCGGGGTACACCGGGGAGCTGTTTTTT
CDR3: CASRKLAGYTGELFF

J: TRBJ2-1
D: NA
size: NA
V: TRBV3-1/TRBV3-2
length: 16
DNA: TGTGCCAGCAGCCAAGATTTGGGTACTAGTTCTAGGGAGCAGTTCTTC
CDR3: CASSQDLGTSSREQFF

J: TRBJ1-5
D: TRBD1
size: NA
V: TRBV19
length: 17
DNA: TGTGCCAGTAGTAGGGGACTTGGACAGGGCGCCAATCAGCCCCAGCATTTT
CDR3: CASSRGLGQGANQPQHF

J: TRBJ2-1
D: TRBD2
size: NA
V: TRBV7-2
length: 16
DNA: TGTGCCAGCAGCCGCCTAGGGGCGGGGGCCTACAATGAGCAGTTCTTC
CDR3: CASSRLGAGAYNEQFF

J: TRBJ1-2
D: NA
size: NA
V: TRBV7-9
length: 12
DNA: TGTGCCAGCAGCTTAGAAGGCGGCGGCTACACCTTC
CDR3: CASSLEGGGYTF

J: TRBJ2-7
D: TRBD2
size: NA
V: TRBV18
length: 15
DNA: TGTGCCAGCTCGGCTGGTGCAGCGGGAGGAAACGAGCAGTACTTC
CDR3: CASSAGAAGGNEQYF

J: TRBJ1-5
D: NA
size: NA
V: TRBV5-5
length: 14
DNA: TGTGCCAGCAGCTCTTGGGGTAACAATCAGCCCCAGCATTTT
CDR3: CASSSWGNNQPQHF

J: TRBJ2-5
D: TRBD2
size: NA
V: TRBV7-9
length: 17
DNA: TGTGCCAGCAGCCTCCCACCGGGACTAGCGAGCCAAGAGACCCAGTACTTC
CDR3: CASSLPPGLASQETQYF

J: TRBJ1-5
D: TRBD1
size: few
V: TRBV5-8
length: 15
DNA: TGTGCCAGCAGCGCAGGGACAGTTAGCAATCAGCCCCAGCATTTT
CDR3: CASSAGTVSNQPQHF

J: TRBJ2-1
D: TRBD2
size: NA
V: TRBV19
length: 16
DNA: TGTGCCAGTAGTATAGGAGGGACTAGGGGGAACAATGAGCAGTTCTTC
CDR3: CASSIGGTRGNNEQFF

J: TRBJ1-5
D: NA
size: once
V: TRBV28
length: 16
DNA: TGTGCCAGCAGACAGGGTGGTGGGAATAGCAATCAGCCCCAGCATTTT
CDR3: CASRQGGGNSNQPQHF

J: TRBJ2-1
D: NA
size: NA
V: TRBV7-2
length: 16
DNA: TGTGCCAGCAGCCTGAAGGACGGGAGCTCCTACAATGAGCAGTTCTTC
CDR3: CASSLKDGSSYNEQFF

J: TRBJ1-2
D: NA
size: few
V: TRBV2
length: 11
DNA: TGTGCCAGCAGGCTGAGGGCTGGCTACACCTTC
CDR3: CASRLRAGYTF

J: TRBJ2-5
D: NA
size: once
V: TRBV20-1
length: 11
DNA: TGCAGTGGTACGGGGGAAGAGACCCAGTACTTC
CDR3: CSGTGEETQYF

J: TRBJ1-1
D: NA
size: NA
V: TRBV19
length: 16
DNA: TGTGCCAGTAGTATAGCCCAAATCAATGCCGGCACTGAAGCTTTCTTT
CDR3: CASSIAQINAGTEAFF

J: TRBJ1-3
D: NA
size: NA
V: TRBV2
length: 14
DNA: TGTGCCAGCAGAGAAAGACAGGTTGGAAACACCATATATTTT
CDR3: CASRERQVGNTIYF

J: TRBJ2-3
D: NA
size: NA
V: TRBV7-9
length: 16
DNA: TGTGCCAGCAGCTTAGGGGGAACGGGCGTCACAGATACGCAGTATTTT
CDR3: CASSLGGTGVTDTQYF

J: TRBJ1-5
D: NA
size: NA
V: TRBV6-5
length: 15
DNA: TGTGCCAGCCAAGTACAACAATATAGCAATCAGCCCCAGCATTTT
CDR3: CASQVQQYSNQPQHF

J: TRBJ2-1
D: TRBD2
size: NA
V: TRBV19
length: 17
DNA: TGTGCCAGTAGTATTGCCCCCGGACTAGCGGGAGTCTATGAGCAGTTCTTC
CDR3: CASSIAPGLAGVYEQFF

J: TRBJ2-1
D: TRBD2
size: NA
V: TRBV15
length: 17
DNA: TGTGCCACCAGCTCGGGACTAGCGGGACGGACCTACAATGAGCAGTTCTTC
CDR3: CATSSGLAGRTYNEQFF

J: TRBJ1-1
D: NA
size: NA
V: TRBV28
length: 13
DNA: TGTGCCAGCAGGAGAGGGGGGAACACTGAAGCTTTCTTT
CDR3: CASRRGGNTEAFF

J: TRBJ1-1
D: NA
size: NA
V: TRBV7-2
length: 13
DNA: TGTGCCAGCAGCTCAGGAGCGGGGACTGAAGCTTTCTTT
CDR3: CASSSGAGTEAFF

J: TRBJ1-6
D: NA
size: NA
V: TRBV13
length: 13
DNA: TGTGCCAGCAGCTTAACCAGGGCCTCACCCCTCCACTTT
CDR3: CASSLTRASPLHF

J: TRBJ1-5
D: NA
size: NA
V: TRBV27
length: 14
DNA: TGTGCCAGCAGTTTTGGCAGGGGATCTCAGCCCCAGCATTTT
CDR3: CASSFGRGSQPQHF

J: TRBJ2-3
D: NA
size: NA
V: TRBV27
length: 13
DNA: TGTGCCAGCAGGGGGGTCGGGACAGATACGCAGTATTTT
CDR3: CASRGVGTDTQYF

J: TRBJ2-3
D: NA
size: NA
V: TRBV11-2
length: 14
DNA: TGTGCCAGCAGCCGACTCGACCGCATACATACGCAGTATTTT
CDR3: CASSRLDRIHTQYF

J: TRBJ1-1
D: TRBD1
size: NA
V: TRBV5-1
length: 16
DNA: TGCGCCAGCAGCCCGGCGGGGACAGGGGGGGCCACTGAAGCTTTCTTT
CDR3: CASSPAGTGGATEAFF

J: TRBJ2-1
D: NA
size: once
V: TRBV7-2
length: 12
DNA: TGTGCCAGCAGCTTGGTTTCGGGTGAGCAGTTCTTC
CDR3: CASSLVSGEQFF

J: TRBJ2-7
D: NA
size: NA
V: TRBV4-3
length: 14
DNA: TGCGCCAGCAGCCAAGGGTGGAGTTTCAGCGAGCAGTACTTC
CDR3: CASSQGWSFSEQYF

J: TRBJ2-1
D: TRBD1
size: NA
V: TRBV9
length: 15
DNA: TGTGCCAGCAGCGGACCGGGACAGAACTACAATGAGCAGTTCTTC
CDR3: CASSGPGQNYNEQFF

J: TRBJ2-1
D: TRBD2
size: NA
V: TRBV24-1
length: 16
DNA: TGTGCCACCAGTGATCCCGGGACTAGCAATTACAATGAGCAGTTCTTC
CDR3: CATSDPGTSNYNEQFF

J: TRBJ2-7
D: TRBD2
size: NA
V: TRBV7-8
length: 16
DNA: TGTGCCAGCAGCTTCGCGCGGGAGGGCCTTCCGGGTGAGCAGTACTTC
CDR3: CASSFAREGLPGEQYF

J: TRBJ2-2
D: NA
size: NA
V: TRBV4-1
length: 16
DNA: TGCGCCAGCAGCCAAGTACTCCAGGCGGTAACTGGGGAGCTGTTTTTT
CDR3: CASSQVLQAVTGELFF

J: TRBJ2-4
D: TRBD1
size: NA
V: TRBV6-5
length: 15
DNA: TGTGCCAGCAGCCCCAGGGGGCAGGGTCAAAACATTCAGTACTTC
CDR3: CASSPRGQGQNIQYF

J: TRBJ1-1
D: NA
size: once
V: TRBV18
length: 13
DNA: TGTGCCAGCTCACCATTAGCGGACACTGAAGCTTTCTTT
CDR3: CASSPLADTEAFF